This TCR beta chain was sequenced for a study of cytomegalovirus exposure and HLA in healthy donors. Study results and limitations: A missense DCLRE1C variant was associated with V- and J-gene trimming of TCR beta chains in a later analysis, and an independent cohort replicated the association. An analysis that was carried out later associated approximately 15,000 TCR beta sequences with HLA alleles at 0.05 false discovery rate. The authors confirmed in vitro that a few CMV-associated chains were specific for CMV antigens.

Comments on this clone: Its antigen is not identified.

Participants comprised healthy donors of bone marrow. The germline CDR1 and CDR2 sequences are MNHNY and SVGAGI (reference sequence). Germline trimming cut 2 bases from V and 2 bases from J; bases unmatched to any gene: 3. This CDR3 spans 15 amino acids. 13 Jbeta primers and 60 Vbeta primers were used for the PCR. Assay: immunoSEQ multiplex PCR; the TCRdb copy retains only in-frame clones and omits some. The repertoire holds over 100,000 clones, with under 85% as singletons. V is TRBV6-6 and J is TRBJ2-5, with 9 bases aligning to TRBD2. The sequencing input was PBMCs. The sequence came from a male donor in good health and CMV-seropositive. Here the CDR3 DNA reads TGTGCCAGCAGTTACCCCCTAGCGGGGCAAGAGACCCAGTACTTC. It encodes CASSYPLAGQETQYF.